The rows below give T cell receptor beta chains drawn from one sample of a study of T cells after somatic rescue of genetic block. This table comes from immunoSEQ multiplex PCR, and its TCRdb copy is limited to in-frame clones, with some not included. The sample yields approximately 70,000 clones, about nine tenths seen once. The sample taken for sequencing was peripheral blood mononuclear cells (PBMCs). These receptors were obtained from a man aged 30-40 years. CDR3s include the opening cysteine and the closing phenylalanine or tryptophan. D genes are given only for firm matches. Clone sizes are given selectively: once, few, many, or a class where the clone is expanded.

cdr3_length: 17
j_call: TRBJ2-3
v_call: TRBV18
clone_size: once
d_call: NA
cdr3_aa: CASSPGSTGPETDTQYF
cdr3_nt: TGTGCCAGCTCACCAGGCTCCACAGGGCCAGAAACAGATACGCAGTATTTT

cdr3_length: 14
j_call: TRBJ2-2
v_call: TRBV25-1
clone_size: NA
d_call: NA
cdr3_aa: CASSQTANTGELFF
cdr3_nt: TGTGCCAGCAGCCAGACAGCGAACACCGGGGAGCTGTTTTTT

cdr3_length: 15
j_call: TRBJ2-1
v_call: TRBV7-2
clone_size: NA
d_call: TRBD2
cdr3_aa: CASSLVIGGADEQFF
cdr3_nt: TGTGCCAGCAGCTTAGTGATCGGGGGGGCCGATGAGCAGTTCTTC

cdr3_length: 13
j_call: TRBJ2-5
v_call: TRBV6-5
clone_size: NA
d_call: TRBD1
cdr3_aa: CASRPDRGETQYF
cdr3_nt: TGTGCCAGCAGACCCGACAGGGGGGAGACCCAGTACTTC

cdr3_length: 16
j_call: TRBJ2-3
v_call: TRBV6-1
clone_size: NA
d_call: NA
cdr3_aa: CASSELLLGRTDTQYF
cdr3_nt: TGTGCCAGCAGTGAATTATTATTGGGCCGCACAGATACGCAGTATTTT

cdr3_length: 16
j_call: TRBJ2-2
v_call: TRBV2
clone_size: NA
d_call: NA
cdr3_aa: CASSVLGRSNTGELFF
cdr3_nt: TGTGCCAGCAGTGTCTTGGGAAGATCGAACACCGGGGAGCTGTTTTTT

cdr3_length: 15
j_call: TRBJ1-1
v_call: TRBV2
clone_size: NA
d_call: NA
cdr3_aa: CATPTTPTANTEAFF
cdr3_nt: TGTGCCACTCCCACAACCCCGACAGCGAACACTGAAGCTTTCTTT

cdr3_length: 14
j_call: TRBJ1-3
v_call: TRBV18
clone_size: NA
d_call: NA
cdr3_aa: CASSPPGSPSTIYF
cdr3_nt: TGTGCCAGCTCACCACCGGGTTCCCCCTCGACCATATATTTT

cdr3_length: 11
j_call: TRBJ2-7
v_call: TRBV23-1
clone_size: NA
d_call: NA
cdr3_aa: CASSQIREQYF
cdr3_nt: TGCGCCAGCAGTCAAATAAGGGAGCAGTACTTC

cdr3_length: 16
j_call: TRBJ1-1
v_call: TRBV10-3
clone_size: NA
d_call: TRBD1
cdr3_aa: CAISESSGRGTTEAFF
cdr3_nt: TGTGCCATCAGTGAGTCTTCTGGCAGGGGGACCACTGAAGCTTTCTTT

cdr3_length: 14
j_call: TRBJ2-7
v_call: TRBV7-9
clone_size: once
d_call: NA
cdr3_aa: CASSTLTFPYEQYF
cdr3_nt: TGTGCCAGCAGCACCCTTACATTCCCCTACGAGCAGTACTTC

cdr3_length: 15
j_call: TRBJ2-5
v_call: TRBV11-3
clone_size: NA
d_call: TRBD2
cdr3_aa: CASSLGSGGEETQYF
cdr3_nt: TGTGCCAGCAGCTTAGGTAGCGGGGGGGAAGAGACCCAGTACTTC

cdr3_length: 16
j_call: TRBJ1-1
v_call: TRBV18
clone_size: NA
d_call: TRBD1
cdr3_aa: CASSPGTGHVLTEAFF
cdr3_nt: TGTGCCAGCTCACCAGGGACAGGACATGTGCTCACTGAAGCTTTCTTT

cdr3_length: 16
j_call: TRBJ2-7
v_call: TRBV11-2
clone_size: NA
d_call: TRBD2
cdr3_aa: CASSLGRIAGKYEQYF
cdr3_nt: TGTGCCAGCAGCTTGGGGAGGATAGCGGGAAAGTACGAGCAGTACTTC

cdr3_length: 13
j_call: TRBJ2-7
v_call: TRBV5-1
clone_size: NA
d_call: NA
cdr3_aa: CASSSAGSREQYF
cdr3_nt: TGCGCCAGCAGTAGTGCAGGGTCGCGCGAGCAGTACTTC

cdr3_length: 15
j_call: TRBJ1-4
v_call: TRBV2
clone_size: NA
d_call: NA
cdr3_aa: CASKTWTANNEKLFF
cdr3_nt: TGTGCCAGCAAAACCTGGACAGCGAATAATGAAAAACTGTTTTTT

cdr3_length: 15
j_call: TRBJ2-6
v_call: TRBV6-6
clone_size: NA
d_call: NA
cdr3_aa: CASSRRDSGANVLTF
cdr3_nt: TGTGCCAGCAGTCGGAGGGATTCTGGGGCCAACGTCCTGACTTTC

cdr3_length: 13
j_call: TRBJ1-2
v_call: TRBV7-2
clone_size: NA
d_call: NA
cdr3_aa: CASSLSTDYGYTF
cdr3_nt: TGTGCCAGCAGCTTAAGTACAGACTATGGCTACACCTTC

cdr3_length: 15
j_call: TRBJ2-7
v_call: TRBV10-3
clone_size: NA
d_call: NA
cdr3_aa: CAIRPGGGGYHEQYF
cdr3_nt: TGTGCCATCAGACCTGGGGGTGGGGGTTACCACGAGCAGTACTTC

cdr3_length: 15
j_call: TRBJ2-7
v_call: TRBV5-1
clone_size: NA
d_call: NA
cdr3_aa: CASSFGGQSSYEQYF
cdr3_nt: TGCGCCAGCAGCTTCGGGGGGCAGAGCTCCTACGAGCAGTACTTC

cdr3_length: 16
j_call: TRBJ2-1
v_call: TRBV27
clone_size: NA
d_call: NA
cdr3_aa: CASSLLILGVLDEQFF
cdr3_nt: TGTGCCAGCAGTTTATTAATCCTGGGGGTCCTTGATGAGCAGTTCTTC

cdr3_length: 14
j_call: TRBJ2-1
v_call: TRBV19
clone_size: once
d_call: TRBD2
cdr3_aa: CASSIRLARNEQFF
cdr3_nt: TGTGCCAGTAGTATTAGACTAGCGAGAAATGAGCAGTTCTTC

cdr3_length: 16
j_call: TRBJ2-1
v_call: TRBV5-5
clone_size: NA
d_call: TRBD1
cdr3_aa: CASSLELGQGYNEQFF
cdr3_nt: TGTGCCAGCAGCTTGGAATTGGGACAGGGGTACAATGAGCAGTTCTTC

cdr3_length: 14
j_call: TRBJ1-2
v_call: TRBV19
clone_size: NA
d_call: TRBD1
cdr3_aa: CATQPYRGHYGYTF
cdr3_nt: TGTGCCACCCAACCGTACAGGGGACACTATGGCTACACCTTC

cdr3_length: 15
j_call: TRBJ1-5
v_call: TRBV2
clone_size: once
d_call: NA
cdr3_aa: CASRERVGGNQPQHF
cdr3_nt: TGTGCCAGCAGGGAGAGGGTGGGAGGAAATCAGCCCCAGCATTTT

cdr3_length: 16
j_call: TRBJ1-2
v_call: TRBV7-9
clone_size: NA
d_call: TRBD1
cdr3_aa: CASSETRTGPGYGYTF
cdr3_nt: TGTGCCAGCAGCGAAACCAGGACAGGCCCTGGATATGGCTACACCTTC

cdr3_length: 13
j_call: TRBJ2-3
v_call: TRBV10-3
clone_size: NA
d_call: TRBD2
cdr3_aa: CAIRGGLADTQYF
cdr3_nt: TGTGCCATCCGCGGGGGGCTCGCAGATACGCAGTATTTT

cdr3_length: 14
j_call: TRBJ1-4
v_call: TRBV7-9
clone_size: NA
d_call: TRBD1
cdr3_aa: CASESGQGNEKLFF
cdr3_nt: TGTGCCAGCGAATCGGGACAGGGGAATGAAAAACTGTTTTTT

cdr3_length: 13
j_call: TRBJ1-2
v_call: TRBV28
clone_size: NA
d_call: NA
cdr3_aa: CASSFVGTDGYTF
cdr3_nt: TGTGCCAGCAGTTTTGTGGGGACGGATGGCTACACCTTC

cdr3_length: 15
j_call: TRBJ1-2
v_call: TRBV6-1
clone_size: few
d_call: NA
cdr3_aa: CASSEGPGTYYGYTF
cdr3_nt: TGTGCCAGCAGTGAAGGACCAGGGACCTACTATGGCTACACCTTC

cdr3_length: 13
j_call: TRBJ2-3
v_call: TRBV15
clone_size: once
d_call: NA
cdr3_aa: CATSRERPDTQYF
cdr3_nt: TGTGCCACCAGCAGAGAAAGACCAGATACGCAGTATTTT

cdr3_length: 12
j_call: TRBJ1-1
v_call: TRBV15
clone_size: few
d_call: NA
cdr3_aa: CATSRDWGEAFF
cdr3_nt: TGTGCCACCAGCAGAGATTGGGGGGAAGCTTTCTTT

cdr3_length: 15
j_call: TRBJ2-3
v_call: TRBV27
clone_size: NA
d_call: NA
cdr3_aa: CASSLRGLGTDTQYF
cdr3_nt: TGTGCCAGCAGTCTGAGGGGTCTGGGCACAGATACGCAGTATTTT

cdr3_length: 17
j_call: TRBJ2-7
v_call: TRBV27
clone_size: NA
d_call: TRBD1
cdr3_aa: CASRMSNWGTGPYEQYF
cdr3_nt: TGTGCCAGCAGGATGTCAAATTGGGGGACAGGGCCCTACGAGCAGTACTTC

cdr3_length: 13
j_call: TRBJ2-7
v_call: TRBV19
clone_size: NA
d_call: TRBD1
cdr3_aa: CASAGQGALEQYF
cdr3_nt: TGTGCCAGCGCGGGACAGGGGGCCTTGGAGCAGTACTTC

cdr3_length: 14
j_call: TRBJ2-7
v_call: TRBV28
clone_size: NA
d_call: TRBD2
cdr3_aa: CASSWSGSIYEQYF
cdr3_nt: TGTGCCAGCAGTTGGAGCGGGAGCATTTACGAGCAGTACTTC

cdr3_length: 14
j_call: TRBJ2-7
v_call: TRBV28
clone_size: NA
d_call: TRBD2
cdr3_aa: CASSPRTSGYEQYF
cdr3_nt: TGTGCCAGCAGTCCACGGACTAGCGGGTACGAGCAGTACTTC

cdr3_length: 17
j_call: TRBJ1-1
v_call: TRBV5-1
clone_size: NA
d_call: TRBD1
cdr3_aa: CASSLQPGQGIGTEAFF
cdr3_nt: TGCGCCAGCAGCCTACAACCGGGACAGGGGATCGGCACTGAAGCTTTCTTT

cdr3_length: 16
j_call: TRBJ2-1
v_call: TRBV11-2
clone_size: NA
d_call: TRBD2
cdr3_aa: CASSPPASGTYNEQFF
cdr3_nt: TGTGCCAGCAGCCCGCCGGCTAGCGGGACTTACAATGAGCAGTTCTTC

cdr3_length: 14
j_call: TRBJ1-2
v_call: TRBV6-5
clone_size: NA
d_call: NA
cdr3_aa: CASSYYGKNYGYTF
cdr3_nt: TGTGCCAGCAGTTATTACGGAAAGAACTATGGCTACACCTTC

cdr3_length: 15
j_call: TRBJ1-4
v_call: TRBV30
clone_size: NA
d_call: NA
cdr3_aa: CAWSPAGGDNEKLFF
cdr3_nt: TGTGCCTGGAGCCCCGCCGGTGGAGATAATGAAAAACTGTTTTTT

cdr3_length: 15
j_call: TRBJ1-2
v_call: TRBV29-1
clone_size: once
d_call: NA
cdr3_aa: CSVGILFQGDYGYTF
cdr3_nt: TGCAGCGTGGGAATCCTATTTCAGGGCGACTATGGCTACACCTTC

cdr3_length: 17
j_call: TRBJ2-6
v_call: TRBV5-6
clone_size: NA
d_call: NA
cdr3_aa: CASSLYGPYTGANVLTF
cdr3_nt: TGTGCCAGCAGCTTGTACGGCCCCTATACTGGGGCCAACGTCCTGACTTTC

cdr3_length: 13
j_call: TRBJ1-3
v_call: TRBV18
clone_size: NA
d_call: NA
cdr3_aa: CASSPTEGYTIYF
cdr3_nt: TGTGCCAGCTCCCCCACGGAGGGCTACACCATATATTTT

cdr3_length: 13
j_call: TRBJ1-1
v_call: TRBV13
clone_size: NA
d_call: NA
cdr3_aa: CASSLSRTTEAFF
cdr3_nt: TGTGCCAGCAGCTTAAGCCGTACCACTGAAGCTTTCTTT

cdr3_length: 16
j_call: TRBJ2-2
v_call: TRBV19
clone_size: NA
d_call: TRBD2
cdr3_aa: CASSGGSGGGTGELFF
cdr3_nt: TGTGCCAGTAGTGGGGGAAGCGGGGGCGGGACCGGGGAGCTGTTTTTT

cdr3_length: 16
j_call: TRBJ2-7
v_call: TRBV6-5
clone_size: NA
d_call: TRBD1
cdr3_aa: CASSYHRDRGRYEQYF
cdr3_nt: TGTGCCAGCAGTTACCACCGGGACAGGGGGCGTTACGAGCAGTACTTC

cdr3_length: 15
j_call: TRBJ2-1
v_call: TRBV5-4
clone_size: NA
d_call: TRBD2
cdr3_aa: CASSLRGRGDNEQFF
cdr3_nt: TGTGCCAGCAGCTTACGGGGTCGGGGGGACAATGAGCAGTTCTTC

cdr3_length: 15
j_call: TRBJ1-2
v_call: TRBV28
clone_size: NA
d_call: NA
cdr3_aa: CASSFYQGYGGGYTF
cdr3_nt: TGTGCCAGCAGTTTTTATCAGGGGTACGGAGGTGGCTACACCTTC

cdr3_length: 14
j_call: TRBJ1-6
v_call: TRBV7-6
clone_size: NA
d_call: NA
cdr3_aa: CASSLAGGDSPLHF
cdr3_nt: TGTGCCAGCAGCTTAGCGGGAGGGGACTCACCCCTCCACTTT

cdr3_length: 14
j_call: TRBJ1-2
v_call: TRBV7-9
clone_size: NA
d_call: NA
cdr3_aa: CASSLARAGIGYTF
cdr3_nt: TGTGCCAGCAGCTTAGCGCGGGCAGGGATTGGCTACACCTTC

cdr3_length: 15
j_call: TRBJ1-3
v_call: TRBV19
clone_size: once
d_call: NA
cdr3_aa: CASVLDRYSGNTIYF
cdr3_nt: TGTGCCAGTGTACTTGACCGATACTCTGGAAACACCATATATTTT

cdr3_length: 13
j_call: TRBJ1-6
v_call: TRBV6-6
clone_size: NA
d_call: NA
cdr3_aa: CASNIDTTMSLHF
cdr3_nt: TGTGCCAGCAACATTGACACTACCATGTCCCTCCACTTT

cdr3_length: 15
j_call: TRBJ1-2
v_call: TRBV7-3
clone_size: NA
d_call: NA
cdr3_aa: CASSLNYSPGEGYTF
cdr3_nt: TGTGCCAGCAGCTTAAACTATTCGCCAGGGGAGGGCTACACCTTC

cdr3_length: 15
j_call: TRBJ1-5
v_call: TRBV28
clone_size: NA
d_call: TRBD1
cdr3_aa: CASRVTGKNNQPQHF
cdr3_nt: TGTGCCAGCAGGGTGACAGGGAAGAACAATCAGCCCCAGCATTTT

cdr3_length: 16
j_call: TRBJ2-7
v_call: TRBV7-2
clone_size: NA
d_call: NA
cdr3_aa: CASSLAGTSTSYEQYF
cdr3_nt: TGTGCCAGCAGCTTAGCGGGGACAAGTACCTCCTACGAGCAGTACTTC

cdr3_length: 15
j_call: TRBJ2-7
v_call: TRBV7-2
clone_size: NA
d_call: NA
cdr3_aa: CASSLLGGIRGEQYF
cdr3_nt: TGTGCCAGCAGCTTACTAGGTGGGATAAGGGGCGAGCAGTACTTC

cdr3_length: 19
j_call: TRBJ2-3
v_call: TRBV7-9
clone_size: NA
d_call: TRBD1
cdr3_aa: CASSALLTDRLVSTDTQYF
cdr3_nt: TGTGCCAGCAGCGCTTTACTAACGGACAGGCTAGTCTCCACAGATACGCAGTATTTT

cdr3_length: 15
j_call: TRBJ2-7
v_call: TRBV6-5
clone_size: NA
d_call: NA
cdr3_aa: CASSYSVQGDYEQYF
cdr3_nt: TGTGCCAGCAGTTACTCAGTACAGGGCGACTACGAGCAGTACTTC